The 9 T cell receptor beta chains reported below all come from one sample, sequenced in a study of cytomegalovirus exposure and HLA in healthy donors. 60 Vbeta and 13 Jbeta primers were used in PCR. Repertoires were generated with immunoSEQ multiplex PCR, while TCRdb's copy carries only in-frame clones and drops some. Among about 130,000 clones listed, 10% to 13% were seen once. Source material: PBMCs. The receptors stem from a woman aged 18-30 years in good health and CMV-seropositive.

This clone was observed a few times. J is TRBJ1-2 and V is TRBV18, with 8 bases aligning to TRBD1. Trimming removed 3 bases from V and 3 bases from J; junction bases left unmatched: 9. Germline loops: CDR1 KGHSH, CDR2 LQKENI. The CDR3 loop spans 16 amino acids. The CDR3 loop is CASSPSQGEKDYGYTF. CDR3 DNA: TGTGCCAGCTCACCTTCACAGGGGGAAAAGGACTATGGCTACACCTTC.

Here the CDR3 reads CASSSGGPTEAFF. DNA of the CDR3: TGTGCCAGCTCGTCAGGGGGGCCCACTGAAGCTTTCTTT. The V call is TRBV27, the J call TRBJ1-1, with 7 positions matching TRBD1. CDR3 length: 13 residues. CDR1 is MNHEY, CDR2 SMNVEV, per germline (reference sequence). The trim removed 8 bases at V and 4 bases at J, leaving 7 bases unmatched.

This clone showed up just a few times. The chain carries TRBV6-5 and TRBJ2-7; D is possibly TRBD2 (5 bases). Germline values: CDR1 MNHEY, CDR2 SVGAGI. The CDR3 extends over 12 amino acids. Trimming removed 6 bases from V and 4 bases from J, with 10 bases in between. CDR3 coding DNA: TGTGCCAGCAGCCCGGCGGGTTACGAGCAGTACTTC. This encodes CASSPAGYEQYF.

The chain combines TRBV6-1 with TRBJ2-1; 7 bases map to TRBD2. Trimming cost V 6 bases and J 8 bases; bases outside gene matches: 13. Looked up from germline, CDR1 is MNHNS and CDR2 is SASEGT. CDR3 length equals 15 residues. CDR3 amino acids: CASRVLWAGRDEQFF. The CDR3 nucleotides are TGTGCCAGCAGAGTCCTTTGGGCGGGGAGGGATGAGCAGTTCTTC.

This clone has a handful of counts. The rearrangement uses TRBV28 and TRBJ1-1, with TRBD1 matching over 8 bases. With 3 bases clipped from V and 1 base from J, the junction kept 7 bases outside the gene matches. This CDR3 spans 16 amino acids. Germline CDR1 reads MDHEN; CDR2 reads SYDVKM. The CDR3, as DNA: TGTGCCAGCAGTTTTGCCCGGGACAGGCAGAACACTGAAGCTTTCTTT. Amino acids: CASSFARDRQNTEAFF.

The CDR3: CASSGPQREAQETQYF. CDR3 coding DNA: TGTGCCAGCAGTGGACCCCAGCGGGAGGCCCAAGAGACCCAGTACTTC. This sequence joins TRBV25-1 and TRBJ2-5; 9 bases line up with TRBD2. CDR1 and CDR2 (germline): MGHDK, SYGVNS. V shed 4 bases, J shed 1 base, and the junction held 7 bases outside the gene matches. This CDR3 contains 16 residues.

The chain joins TRBV5-1 to TRBJ2-3, with 9 positions matching TRBD2. Per germline, CDR1 SGHRS and CDR2 YFSETQ. This CDR3 comprises 17 residues. V trimming: 2 bases; J trimming: 4 bases; junction bases outside the gene matches: 11. The CDR3 reads CASSFSLTSGVPDTQYF. The CDR3 region has the DNA TGCGCCAGCAGCTTTTCCCTGACTAGCGGAGTCCCAGATACGCAGTATTTT. The whole variable domain, filled in from reference TRBV5-1 and TRBJ2-3, reads KAGVTQTPRYLIKTRGQQVTLSCSPISGHRSVSWYQQTPGQGLQFLFEYFSETQRNKGNFPGRFSGRQFSNSRSEMNVSTLELGDSALYLCASSFSLTSGVPDTQYFGPGTRLTVL.

This clone showed up many times. The chain has TRBV28 and TRBJ1-1, with D perhaps matching TRBD1 (5 bases). Trimming removed 3 bases at V and 11 bases at J, with 10 bases between. Germline values: CDR1 MDHEN, CDR2 SYDVKM. There are 11 residues in the CDR3. CDR3 region: CASSFSRVAFF. The CDR3, as DNA: TGTGCCAGCAGTTTTTCCAGGGTGGCTTTCTTT.

This clone was counted a few times. The chain links TRBV28 to TRBJ2-7; TRBD1 matches 8 bases. The ends lost 4 bases at V and 4 bases at J; junction bases unmatched: 9. Germline-derived CDR1 and CDR2 are MDHEN and SYDVKM. The CDR3 runs 15 residues. The CDR3 loop reads CASSSIRDRLYEQYF. The DNA of the CDR3 is TGTGCCAGCAGTTCGATACGGGACAGGTTGTACGAGCAGTACTTC.